Listed below are T cell receptor beta chains from one sample, sequenced in a study of T cells in Graves' hyperthyroidism and ophthalmopathy. TCRdb re-called the multiplex PCR reads with MiXCR, one entry per CDR3 protein. This sample has about 98,000 distinct CDR3 sequences, with approximately 40% found just once. The sequencing sample was made of peripheral blood or thyroid tissue (not recorded which). These receptors were taken from a woman aged 25 to 39 with Graves' hyperthyroidism. The CDR3 runs from the conserved cysteine through the conserved F or W. D genes are given only for firm matches. Clone size is shown for a subset of rows, as once, few, many or a class of expanded clone.

cdr3_aa,cdr3_nt,d_call,clone_size,j_call,v_call
CSAPEPGQGAYEQYF,TGCAGTGCTCCTGAACCGGGACAGGGGGCTTACGAGCAGTACTTC,TRBD1,many,TRBJ2-7,TRBV20-1
CASSLNRGDYEQYF,TGTGCCAGTAGTCTGAACAGGGGGGACTACGAGCAGTACTTC,TRBD1,many,TRBJ2-7,TRBV19
CASSLVRGHGANVLTF,TGTGCCAGCAGCTTAGTGCGGGGGCACGGGGCCAACGTCCTGACTTTC,NA,many,TRBJ2-6,TRBV7-2
CASSLGTGEAQYF,TGCGCCAGCAGCCTGGGGACAGGGGAGGCCCAGTACTTC,TRBD1,many,TRBJ2-5,TRBV5-1
CASSGRTGGGSPLHF,TGTGCCAGCAGTGGACGGACAGGGGGCGGTTCACCCCTCCACTTT,TRBD1,many,TRBJ1-6,TRBV12-3/TRBV12-4
CASSDGVRAGRPEQYF,TGTGCCAGCAGTGACGGGGTAAGAGCAGGAAGGCCCGAGCAGTACTTC,NA,many,TRBJ2-7,TRBV25-1
CASSDTGVEVFF,TGTGCCAGTAGTGACACAGGGGTTGAAGTTTTCTTT,TRBD1,NA,TRBJ1-1,TRBV2
CASSPGLRRGEQYF,TGTGCCAGCAGTCCCGGACTGCGGAGGGGTGAGCAGTACTTC,NA,many,TRBJ2-7,TRBV12-3/TRBV12-4
CASTPGTGGRRAFF,TGCGCCAGCACGCCCGGGACAGGGGGAAGGAGAGCTTTCTTT,TRBD1,NA,TRBJ1-1,TRBV5-1
CASSPRGNTGETQYF,TGTGCCAGCAGCCCCAGGGGGAACACCGGGGAGACCCAGTACTTC,TRBD1,many,TRBJ2-5,TRBV7-9
CASSLGPPGRRNEKLFF,TGTGCCAGCAGCTTAGGGCCCCCGGGACGGCGTAATGAAAAACTGTTTTTT,NA,many,TRBJ1-4,TRBV13
CASSPDRGHQPQHF,TGTGCCAGCAGCCCGGACAGGGGGCATCAGCCCCAGCATTTT,TRBD1,many,TRBJ1-5,TRBV7-6
CATSRDRGGGRPNTGELFF,TGTGCCACCAGCAGAGATCGTGGGGGAGGGCGCCCCAACACCGGGGAGCTGTTTTTT,TRBD2,NA,TRBJ2-2,TRBV15
CATSDGTVQETQYF,TGTGCCACCAGTGACGGGACAGTTCAAGAGACCCAGTACTTC,TRBD1,many,TRBJ2-5,TRBV24-1
CASSPRTGVTEAFF,TGTGCCAGCAGCCCAAGGACGGGTGTCACTGAAGCTTTCTTT,NA,many,TRBJ1-1,TRBV14
CASSDGETGELFF,TGTGCCAGCAGTGACGGAGAGACCGGGGAGCTGTTTTTT,NA,many,TRBJ2-2,TRBV6-4
CASSQAGGRDGYTF,TGTGCCAGCAGCCAGGCGGGGGGCAGGGATGGCTACACCTTC,NA,many,TRBJ1-2,TRBV7-9
CASSLEVPGLVVYEQYF,TGTGCCAGCAGCTTAGAAGTCCCGGGACTCGTAGTTTACGAGCAGTACTTC,NA,many,TRBJ2-7,TRBV7-6
CASSPHHSGPVIEQYF,TGCGCCAGCAGCCCTCACCACAGCGGTCCGGTAATCGAGCAGTACTTC,NA,many,TRBJ2-7,TRBV5-1
CASSGLAPHRELFF,TGTGCCAGCAGCGGACTAGCGCCCCACCGAGAGCTGTTTTTT,TRBD2,NA,TRBJ2-2,TRBV9
CAISGPGHYEQYF,TGTGCCATCAGTGGACCGGGCCATTACGAGCAGTACTTC,NA,NA,TRBJ2-7,TRBV10-3
CASSQDGAQHF,TGTGCCAGCAGCCAAGATGGGGCCCAGCATTTT,NA,many,TRBJ1-5,TRBV3-1
CSARDPTDRTQGEKLFF,TGCAGTGCTAGAGATCCCACCGACAGAACCCAAGGGGAAAAACTGTTTTTT,NA,NA,TRBJ1-4,TRBV20-1
CASSQGSQPQHF,TGTGCCAGCAGCCAAGGATCTCAGCCCCAGCATTTT,NA,medium-sized,TRBJ1-5,TRBV25-1
CASSFEQNQETQYF,TGTGCCAGCAGTTTCGAACAGAACCAAGAGACCCAGTACTTC,NA,many,TRBJ2-5,TRBV12-3/TRBV12-4
CASSVYNGELFF,TGTGCCAGCAGCGTATATAACGGGGAGCTGTTTTTT,NA,many,TRBJ2-2,TRBV9
CSARGGLAREQYF,TGCAGTGCTAGAGGAGGACTAGCGAGGGAGCAGTACTTC,TRBD2,many,TRBJ2-7,TRBV20-1
CAISGEGSGGKQYF,TGTGCCATCAGTGGGGAAGGGTCGGGAGGAAAGCAGTACTTC,TRBD2,NA,TRBJ2-7,TRBV10-3
CASSGTGQAGNTIYF,TGTGCCAGCAGTGGAACGGGACAGGCTGGAAACACCATATATTTT,TRBD1,many,TRBJ1-3,TRBV6-5
CASSRGTGGWDTEAFF,TGTGCCAGCAGCCGCGGGACAGGGGGATGGGACACTGAAGCTTTCTTT,TRBD1,many,TRBJ1-1,TRBV7-2
CASSPPISATNEKLFF,TGTGCCAGCTCACCACCGATTTCGGCAACTAATGAAAAACTGTTTTTT,NA,NA,TRBJ1-4,TRBV18
CASSPIPTYEQYF,TGTGCCAGCAGTCCCATACCCACCTACGAGCAGTACTTC,NA,many,TRBJ2-7,TRBV27
CASSPFLMNTEAFF,TGTGCCAGCAGCCCCTTTCTTATGAACACTGAAGCTTTCTTT,NA,many,TRBJ1-1,TRBV12-3/TRBV12-4
CATSDREAAYSQPQHF,TGTGCCACCAGTGACCGTGAGGCGGCTTACAGTCAGCCCCAGCATTTT,NA,NA,TRBJ1-5,TRBV24-1
CATSSLGFQETQYF,TGTGCCACCAGCAGCTTAGGCTTCCAAGAGACCCAGTACTTC,NA,NA,TRBJ2-5,TRBV15
CATSRSGQGAETQHF,TGTGCCACCAGCAGGTCCGGACAGGGTGCGGAGACCCAGCACTTC,TRBD1,NA,TRBJ2-5,TRBV15
CASRPRRQVYSGANVLTF,TGCGCCAGCAGGCCCCGGAGGCAGGTCTACTCTGGGGCCAACGTCCTGACTTTC,NA,many,TRBJ2-6,TRBV10-2
CASSTGSGANVLTF,TGTGCCAGCAGCACAGGGTCTGGGGCCAACGTCCTGACTTTC,NA,many,TRBJ2-6,TRBV7-8
CASSLVGLPQETQYF,TGCGCCAGCAGCCTAGTAGGACTCCCGCAAGAGACCCAGTACTTC,NA,many,TRBJ2-5,TRBV4-1
CASSLRLAEYTDTQYF,TGTGCCAGCAGTTTAAGACTAGCGGAATACACAGATACGCAGTATTTT,TRBD2,NA,TRBJ2-3,TRBV2
CASSPPPAPRDTQYF,TGTGCCAGCAGTCCCCCCCCCGCCCCCCGGGATACGCAGTATTTT,NA,NA,TRBJ2-3,TRBV2
CASSPSRGTGELFF,TGTGCCAGCAGCCCATCCAGGGGAACCGGGGAGCTGTTTTTT,NA,many,TRBJ2-2,TRBV7-3
CASGQGPQETQYF,TGTGCCAGCGGGCAGGGACCACAAGAGACCCAGTACTTC,NA,once,TRBJ2-5,TRBV6-1
CATSHRAVEGYTF,TGTGCCACGTCCCACAGGGCCGTGGAGGGCTACACCTTC,NA,NA,TRBJ1-2,TRBV24-1
CAISEGGLWSPLHF,TGTGCCATCAGTGAAGGGGGATTATGGTCACCCCTCCACTTT,NA,NA,TRBJ1-6,TRBV10-3
CASSHRLAALPYF,TGTGCCAGCAGCCACCGACTAGCGGCCTTACCGTACTTC,TRBD2,NA,TRBJ2-7,TRBV9
CASSRQGGLLEQYF,TGTGCCAGTAGTAGACAGGGGGGACTCCTCGAGCAGTACTTC,TRBD1,many,TRBJ2-7,TRBV19
CASSLDWAANQPQHF,TGTGCCAGCAGCTTAGATTGGGCAGCCAATCAGCCCCAGCATTTT,NA,many,TRBJ1-5,TRBV7-8
CASSFVWGQGSYEQYF,TGTGCCAGCAGCTTTGTGTGGGGACAGGGGTCCTACGAGCAGTACTTC,TRBD1,many,TRBJ2-7,TRBV7-8
CASSLGVYNSPLHF,TGTGCCAGCAGTTTAGGAGTGTATAATTCACCCCTCCACTTT,NA,NA,TRBJ1-6,TRBV28
CATSRVRRSQETQYF,TGTGCCACCAGCAGAGTTAGGCGCAGTCAAGAGACCCAGTACTTC,NA,NA,TRBJ2-5,TRBV15
CASSLANRGRADTQYF,TGTGCCAGCAGCTTAGCTAACAGGGGGCGCGCAGATACGCAGTATTTT,TRBD1,many,TRBJ2-3,TRBV7-9
CSGGMSNQPQHF,TGCAGTGGAGGAATGAGCAATCAGCCCCAGCATTTT,NA,many,TRBJ1-5,TRBV20-1
CASSPGPGANVLTF,TGTGCCAGCAGCCCGGGTCCAGGGGCCAACGTCCTGACTTTC,NA,few,TRBJ2-6,TRBV6-5
CASSLGYGALSYEQYF,TGTGCCAGCAGTCTAGGATATGGGGCCCTCTCCTACGAGCAGTACTTC,NA,many,TRBJ2-7,TRBV11-1